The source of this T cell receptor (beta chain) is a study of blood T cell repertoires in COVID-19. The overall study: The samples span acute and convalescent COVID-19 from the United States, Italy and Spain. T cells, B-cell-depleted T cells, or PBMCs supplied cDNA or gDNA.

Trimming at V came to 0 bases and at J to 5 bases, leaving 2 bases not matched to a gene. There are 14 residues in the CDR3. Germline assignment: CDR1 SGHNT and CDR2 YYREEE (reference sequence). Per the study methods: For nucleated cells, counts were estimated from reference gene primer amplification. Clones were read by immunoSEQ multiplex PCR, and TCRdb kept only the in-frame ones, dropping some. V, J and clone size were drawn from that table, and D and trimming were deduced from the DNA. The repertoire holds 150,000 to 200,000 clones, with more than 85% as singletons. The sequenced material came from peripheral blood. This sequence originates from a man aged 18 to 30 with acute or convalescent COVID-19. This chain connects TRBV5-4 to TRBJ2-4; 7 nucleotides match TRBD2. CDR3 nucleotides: TGTGCCAGCAGCTTGGAGGGGAGGGAAAACATTCAGTACTTC. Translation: CASSLEGRENIQYF.